This T cell receptor beta chain was sequenced for a study of OX40 agonist ivuxolimab in advanced cancers. Method: immunoSEQ multiplex PCR; TCRdb's copy keeps in-frame clones and lacks some. This sample has roughly 86,000 clones, with 85% to 95% found just once. Germline CDR1 MDHEN, CDR2 SYDVKM. The J segment lost 2 bases and the V segment lost 11 bases, leaving 4 bases of the junction unmatched. The CDR3 length is 12 residues. This TCR derives from an adult with an advanced solid tumor such as melanoma, head and neck, liver or kidney cancer. The specimen comprised CD4+ or CD8+ T cells sorted from blood, sampled in a trial of the OX40 agonist ivuxolimab. The chain carries TRBV28 and TRBJ2-5; TRBD2 agrees at 8 bases. CDR3 in amino acids: CASGGAQETQYF. CDR3 DNA sequence: TGTGCCTCGGGGGGGGCACAAGAGACCCAGTACTTC.